The T cell receptor beta chain described here comes from a study of T cells in Graves' hyperthyroidism and ophthalmopathy. Findings of the study overall: The blood repertoire included most of the expanded thyroid clonotypes above 0.001. Onset of ophthalmopathy came a median approximately 6.8 months after the model predicted it.

Amplified TCR beta CDR3 regions derived from RNA transcripts. An initial round of RT-PCR targeting the TCR CDR3 relied on the HTBI primer set. TCRdb reanalysed the multiplex PCR reads using MiXCR and keeps one entry per CDR3 protein. The sample yields hundreds of thousands of distinct CDR3 sequences, 45% seen once. This clonotype was seen many times. The antigen is undetermined. The diagnostic basis comprised clinical symptoms, serum thyroxine and TRAb, thyroid ultrasound and orbital computed tomography. The germline V gene has CDR1 SNHLY and CDR2 FYNNEI. The CDR3 has 15 amino acids. V trimming: 2 bases; J trimming: 6 bases; junction bases outside the gene matches: 6.

The receptor comes from an adult man with Graves' disease, either hyperthyroidism or ophthalmopathy (not recorded which). Specimen: peripheral blood or thyroid tissue (not recorded which). The J gene is TRBJ1-5, the V gene TRBV2; 8 bases match TRBD1. The CDR3 here is CASSELGQGSQPQHF. As DNA, the CDR3 is TGTGCCAGCAGTGAACTAGGACAGGGTAGTCAGCCCCAGCATTTT.